This TCR beta chain is drawn from a study of shared clonotypes between healthy human individuals (dated by TCRdb to the early 2020s). As for the study more broadly: A couple of women and a few men aged 18 to 49 years were included in the cohort. To estimate repertoire size and how much clonotypes are shared between individuals, the study performed deep sequencing of blood TCR repertoires from roughly five healthy adults. Between about 0.9 and 8.9 billion PBMCs per donor were obtained by leukapheresis. Libraries were prepared and TCR repertoires were sequenced by different laboratories using diverse techniques, in order to increase sequencing depth and limit assay-specific biases.

As for this clone: No antigen is known for it. Base qualities were left out, and no much larger clone turns up one base away.

Using the deep immunoSEQ assay, TCR CDR3 regions were amplified from genomic DNA by multiplex PCR. Extracted genomic DNA from each cell subset was spread evenly across all wells of several immunoSEQ 96-well plates, with each plate serving as a replicate. For unsorted PBMC, each replicate PCR was loaded with approximately 0.3 ug genomic DNA, equivalent to around 30,000 T cell genomes. Unsorted PBMC genomic DNA was sequenced across ten immunoSEQ deep assay plates. The purified libraries were quantified using a Qubit 3.0 fluorometer, sized with a Bioanalyzer 2100, and then quantified again using the KAPA Library Quantification kit. A separate single-read 150-cycle Illumina NextSeq 550 flow cell was used to sequence each immunoSEQ 96-well plate. The authors processed their data as follows. Because the immunoSEQ output held only junctional sequences and lacked quality scores, the filtering could not match the filtering applied to full-length reads. Sequences were annotated with PyIR, a Python wrapper for IgBLAST v1.9, and V/J genes and CDR3 were assigned using IMGT germline references. Reads were filtered out if the reads had weak V/J assignments (E-value above 1e-6), no CDR3, stop codons, out-of-frame junctions, or ambiguous translated residues. A V3J clonotype was defined by an identical inferred V gene, J gene, and CDR3 amino acid sequence. To compute the percentage overlap between repertoires, the number of shared unique clonotypes was divided by the size of the smaller repertoire. Repertoire richness was assessed with RTK rarefaction, the Chao1 estimator, and Recon v2.1 estimates of unobserved clonotypes. This immuneACCESS table, as held by TCRdb, lists in-frame sequences with V and J called but not all clones. Of the missing ones, under half trace to an unresolved V gene in checked studies; the others have no known cause. The DNA gave D and trimming, while V, J and clone size come from that table. The sample has nearly 500,000 clones on record, 75% to 85% of them singletons. Approximately 12% of the sample comes from the top ten.

The junction shows trimming of 0 bases on V and 3 bases on J, plus 13 bases between the germline ends. Reading from cysteine to phenylalanine, the CDR3 counts 16 amino acids. Only the CDR3 part of the read is kept: 48 bases, read in frame from the first base. The germline V gene supplies CDR1 LGHNA and CDR2 YSLEER. General study outcomes and caveats: Pairwise subsampling led to the expectation that sequencing depth would affect the degree of clonotype sharing among donors. The genetic and exposure-history diversity represented was limited by the small number of donors. Sampling was limited to blood, and TCR repertoires in tissue likely differ from TCR repertoires in blood.

The donors were healthy, HIV-negative adults who had no recently reported acute infections or vaccinations. Every donor was a Caucasian adult living in Nashville, Tennessee, USA. In the unsorted samples, 87 million or so PBMCs were counted, and genomic DNA was extracted using the QIAamp DNA Blood Mini kit. Blood was obtained by leukapheresis, after which PBMCs were separated by Ficoll-Histopaque density gradient centrifugation and cryopreserved in liquid nitrogen vapor phase. The receptor was derived from a woman between 35 and 50 years old in good health. Some clones in this sample may be carry-over from other donors' samples. Here the chain combines TRBV4-3 and TRBJ2-3; the D gene lacks a confident call. The specimen sequenced was PBMCs. The CDR3 amino acid sequence is: CASSQDFGRPTDTQYF. The sequenced DNA is TGCGCCAGCAGCCAAGATTTTGGGCGGCCTACAGATACGCAGTATTTT.